Below are 8 T cell receptor beta chains sequenced from a single sample in a study of human T cells and chemical hapten exposure. TCRdb fed the RACE reads into MiXCR, producing one record per CDR3 protein. Seen here are roughly 100,000 distinct CDR3 sequences, approximately 9.9% observed once, and the top ten hold approximately 3.5%. Indicated time point: patch test 1, 2 weeks after DPC sensitization. Treatment defined: therapeutic diphenylcyclopropenone sensitization with weekly scalp DPC. The specimen comprised whole blood, sampled in connection with sensitization to the hapten diphenylcyclopropenone (DPC). The source of these receptors is a woman aged 40 to 50 with alopecia areata. Some clones in this sample may be carry-over from other donors' samples.

This clonotype was counted a few times. The chain couples TRBV25-1 to TRBJ2-1, with 7 bases lining up with TRBD1. The germline V gene has CDR1 MGHDK and CDR2 SYGVNS. J gave up 3 bases and V 3 bases, and 5 bases lay outside the gene matches. This CDR3 spans 15 amino acids. In nucleotides, the CDR3 is TGTGCCAGCAGTGATTCCCGGGACAGCTACAATGAGCAGTTCTTC. Amino acid sequence: CASSDSRDSYNEQFF.

This clonotype has at least ten counts. The CDR3 coding sequence is TGTGCCAGCTCACCGACGACAGGCCGAACCTATGGCTACACCTTC. Protein sequence: CASSPTTGRTYGYTF. The chain employs TRBV18 and TRBJ1-2, with a weak D call TRBD1 (6 bases). V was shortened by 3 bases and J by 4 bases, with 15 bases between the two germline ends. The CDR3 is 15 residues long. The germline V gene encodes CDR1 KGHSH and CDR2 LQKENI.

This clonotype has ten or more counts. The CDR3 DNA reads TGTGCCAGCAGTTACCCGATGGGGACAGGGGTCACCGGGGAGCTGTTTTTT. Protein sequence: CASSYPMGTGVTGELFF. The V gene is TRBV6-2 or TRBV6-3, the J gene TRBJ2-2, with 10 bases aligning to TRBD1. The CDR3 contains 17 residues. V lost 2 bases, J lost 4 bases, and 7 bases stayed unmatched. Per the germline V gene, CDR1 is MNHEY and CDR2 is SVGEGT.

The V and J genes are TRBV7-2 and TRBJ1-1, with D unclear. Germline loops: CDR1 SGHTA, CDR2 FQGNSA. The CDR3 loop spans 14 amino acids. V was pared by 2 bases and J by 0 bases, with 7 bases between. DNA of the CDR3: TGTGCCAGCAGCTTAAGGGTTTTGAACACTGAAGCTTTCTTT. It translates to CASSLRVLNTEAFF.

This clonotype was observed at least ten times. The chain links TRBV6-5 to TRBJ1-3; D is unresolved. Trimming took 5 bases from V and 3 from J, leaving 17 bases between them. The CDR3 extends over 16 amino acids. Germline CDR1 is MNHEY and CDR2 is SVGAGI. The CDR3 is CASSRPPEGGGNTIYF. In DNA form, the CDR3 reads TGTGCCAGCAGTAGACCTCCCGAAGGAGGTGGAAACACCATATATTTT.

This clonotype occurred many times. The CDR3 protein is CSAPGQSNTEAFF. In DNA form, the CDR3 reads TGCAGTGCCCCGGGACAGTCGAACACTGAAGCTTTCTTT. This sequence joins TRBV20-1 and TRBJ1-1; the match to TRBD1 covers 7 bases. J lost 1 base, V lost 6 bases, and 5 bases had no gene match. The CDR3 loop spans 13 amino acids. CDR1 is DFQATT and CDR2 is SNEGSKA in the germline V gene (reference sequence).

On this clonotype itself: Possible read error: a much larger clone is one base away. The chain combines TRBV29-1 with TRBJ2-1, with D maybe TRBD2 (6 bases). The CDR3 contains 15 residues. V was shortened by 4 bases and J by 6 bases, with 19 bases between the two germline ends. Per germline, CDR1 SQVTM and CDR2 ANQGSEA. The CDR3 DNA reads as TGCAGCGTTGGGGGAGGAGGGCCCCCAGGCAATGAGCAGTTCTTC. Its protein product is CSVGGGGPPGNEQFF.

The chain employs TRBV6-5 and TRBJ1-6; D is unclear. The germline gives CDR1 MNHEY, CDR2 SVGAGI. The CDR3 is made up of 13 amino acids. Trimming pared 0 bases from V and 14 bases from J, leaving 11 bases between. The CDR3 here is CASSYSTRTTLHF. DNA of the CDR3: TGTGCCAGCAGTTACTCGACCAGGACGACCCTCCACTTT.